Following are 16 T cell receptor beta chains from one sample sequenced in a study of blood T cell repertoires in COVID-19. Generated by immunoSEQ multiplex PCR, the TCRdb table keeps only in-frame clones and is missing some. The sample has tens of thousands of clones, 85% to 90% seen once. The source material was peripheral blood. The source of these receptors is a human donor in a cohort sampled during active COVID-19.

The chain recombines TRBV24-1 with TRBJ2-2; 8 bases match TRBD2. Germline V CDR1 and CDR2: KGHDR, SFDVKD. CDR3 length: 16 amino acids. The trim removed 3 bases at V and 4 bases at J, leaving 6 bases unmatched. CDR3 amino acids: CATSDPPSGSTGELFF. The CDR3 DNA sequence: TGTGCCACCAGTGATCCGCCTAGCGGGTCCACCGGGGAGCTGTTTTTT.

This sequence joins TRBV18 and TRBJ1-2, with 9 bases that match TRBD1. This CDR3 has 14 residues. Germline V CDR1 and CDR2: KGHSH, LQKENI. Germline trimming cut 3 bases from V and 8 bases from J; bases unmatched to any gene: 7. Here the CDR3 reads CASSPRDRAGGYTF. The CDR3, as DNA: TGTGCCAGCTCACCGCGGGACAGGGCGGGAGGCTACACCTTC.

The CDR3 is CASSLDRGYEQFF. The CDR3 DNA follows: TGCGCCAGCAGCTTGGATCGCGGCTATGAGCAGTTCTTC. The chain combines TRBV5-1 with TRBJ2-1; D remains ambiguous. The CDR3 runs 13 residues. Trimming stripped 0 bases from V and 8 bases from J, with 9 bases between. Germline V gives CDR1 SGHRS, CDR2 YFSETQ.

J is TRBJ1-6 and V is TRBV5-5; 11 bases are a match to TRBD1. The CDR3 runs 19 residues. Per germline, CDR1 SGHKS and CDR2 YYEKEE (reference sequence). J lost 0 bases, V lost 3 bases, and 8 bases had no gene match. CDR3 sequence: CASSSRDRGESSYNSPLHF. The CDR3 nucleotides are TGTGCCAGCAGCTCGAGGGACAGGGGGGAGAGCTCCTATAATTCACCCCTCCACTTT.

V gene TRBV20-1 combines with J gene TRBJ2-1; no reliable D call. Germline CDR1 DFQATT, CDR2 SNEGSKA (reference sequence). V was clipped by 5 bases and J by 9 bases, with 11 bases between them. The CDR3 is 11 residues long. DNA for the CDR3: TGCAGTGCTGCCACTCCGAGTGAGCAGTTCTTC. It yields the protein CSAATPSEQFF.

The chain is built from TRBV27 and TRBJ2-7; tentatively, D is TRBD1 (5 bases). The CDR3 has 15 amino acids. Between the trimmed V and J ends, which lost 5 bases and 3 bases, there was a span of 17 bases. Germline loops: CDR1 MNHEY, CDR2 SMNVEV (reference sequence). CDR3 in DNA: TGTGCCAGCAGTCCCTCAAGGGGCAGAGGCTACGAGCAGTACGTC. Protein product: CASSPSRGRGYEQYV.

This clone was counted once. This sequence joins TRBV7-8 and TRBJ2-7; D unclear. The CDR3 spans 13 residues. V lost 1 base to trimming and J lost 3 bases, with 7 bases between them. The germline V gene encodes CDR1 SGHVS and CDR2 FQNEAQ. CDR3 region: CASSLVADYEQYV. The DNA for the CDR3 is TGTGCCAGCAGCTTAGTTGCGGACTACGAGCAGTACGTC.

About this clone: Distinct nucleotide sequences in the sample also encode this CDR3. V and J are TRBV19 and TRBJ2-5; D not certain. Trimming left V 3 bases short and J 5 bases short, with 4 bases between. Germline CDR1 LNHDA, CDR2 SQIVND (reference sequence). The CDR3 extends over 11 amino acids. The CDR3 sequence is CASSIRETQYF. CDR3 sequence (DNA): TGTGCCAGTAGTATCAGGGAGACCCAGTACTTC.

The genes are TRBV28 and TRBJ1-5; the D gene is possibly TRBD1 (5 bases). The CDR3 sequence is 14 residues long. The V end was cut by 5 bases, the J end by 4 bases, with 12 bases between. Germline CDR1 is MDHEN and CDR2 is SYDVKM. The CDR3 here is CASSPPGGNQPQHF. CDR3 bases: TGTGCCAGCAGTCCCCCCGGGGGGAATCAGCCCCAGCATTTT.

The CDR3 reads CASSLELAGGGEQFF. The CDR3 DNA is TGTGCCAGCAGCTTAGAACTAGCGGGAGGGGGTGAGCAGTTCTTC. The V gene is TRBV7-2, the J gene TRBJ2-1; 13 positions match TRBD2. The CDR3 spans 15 residues. CDR1 SGHTA and CDR2 FQGNSA come from the germline V gene. V was pared by 1 base and J by 9 bases, with 3 bases of the junction left unmatched.

CDR3 nucleotide sequence: TGCGCCAGCAGCTACGGACAGGGTGTGGGGAATGAGCAGTTCTTC. Translating gives CASSYGQGVGNEQFF. This chain connects TRBV5-1 to TRBJ2-1; 8 bases agree with TRBD1. Germline V lookup: CDR1 SGHRS, CDR2 YFSETQ. V lost 3 bases, J lost 7 bases, and 9 bases stayed unmatched. The CDR3 is 15 amino acids.

This chain links TRBV7-9 with TRBJ1-1; 7 bases fit TRBD1. J gave up 4 bases and V 5 bases, and 7 bases lay outside the gene matches. Germline V gives CDR1 SEHNR, CDR2 FQNEAQ (reference sequence). The CDR3 sequence is 14 residues long. CDR3 nucleotide sequence: TGTGCCAGCAGCCGGAATCCAGGGGGCACTGAAGCTTTCTTT. It codes for CASSRNPGGTEAFF.

The chain employs TRBV6-2 or TRBV6-3 and TRBJ2-1; 12 nucleotides align to TRBD2. The CDR3 is made up of 17 amino acids. Per the germline V gene, CDR1 is MNHEY and CDR2 is SVGEGT. V shed 0 bases, J shed 3 bases, and the junction held 3 bases outside the gene matches. CDR3: CASSYSTSGRLYNEQFF. In DNA, the CDR3 is TGTGCCAGCAGTTACTCGACTAGCGGGAGACTCTACAATGAGCAGTTCTTC.

This clone has a handful of counts. The V and J genes are TRBV5-6 and TRBJ2-3, with TRBD2 identical over 11 bases. J lost 3 bases, V lost 3 bases, and 3 bases had no gene match. Looked up from germline, CDR1 is SGHDT and CDR2 is YYEEEE. This CDR3 is 15 amino acids long. In DNA, the CDR3 is TGTGCCAGCAGCTCCGGGACTAGCGGTACAGATACGCAGTATTTT. Translation: CASSSGTSGTDTQYF.

V gene TRBV28 combines with J gene TRBJ1-6; tentatively, D is TRBD1 (6 bases). Looked up from germline, CDR1 is MDHEN and CDR2 is SYDVKM. The ends were cut back, 6 bases at V and 7 bases at J, with 16 bases in the middle. The CDR3 sequence is 15 residues long. This chain's CDR3 is CASSSLLDRNSPLHF. Written as DNA, the CDR3 is TGTGCCAGCAGCTCCCTTCTGGACAGAAATTCACCCCTCCACTTT.

V usage is TRBV21-1 and J usage is TRBJ2-6; TRBD2 is the table's D call, not checked against the DNA. TRBV21-1 corresponds to a pseudogene. There are 13 residues in the CDR3. CDR3 nucleotide sequence: TGTGCCAGAGGAGGTCCTGGGGCCAACGTCCTGACTTTC. Translated, it gives CARGGPGANVLTF.